The rows below give T cell receptor beta chains drawn from one sample of a study of shared clonotypes between healthy human individuals. Sequenced by immunoSEQ multiplex PCR; TCRdb stores in-frame clones only, minus some. The table includes around 690,000 clones, less than 95% detected once. The sequencing input was memory CD8+ T cells from PBMCs. The receptors shown here come from a man in his late teens or twenties in good health. Some clones in this sample may be carry-over from other donors' samples. The CDR3 runs from the conserved cysteine through the conserved F or W. D genes are given only for firm matches. Some rows have no size entry. The others give once, few or many, or a class for an expanded clone.

D gene | clone size | J gene | V gene | CDR3 DNA | CDR3 protein
TRBD2 | NA | TRBJ2-5 | TRBV11-2 | TGTGCCAGCAGCTTAACGGGGGGGGAAGAGACCCAGTACTTC | CASSLTGGEETQYF
NA | NA | TRBJ1-2 | TRBV6-5 | TGTGCCAGCAGCTTACTCATAGCCAACTATGGCTACACCTTC | CASSLLIANYGYTF
TRBD2 | NA | TRBJ2-7 | TRBV7-9 | TGTGCCAGCAGCTCCGCCCCGGGGCTAGCGGGAGCGGGCGAGCAGTACTTC | CASSSAPGLAGAGEQYF
TRBD1 | NA | TRBJ1-4 | TRBV9 | TGTGCCAGCAGCGGAGGGACAGGGGGTGAAAAACTGTTTTTT | CASSGGTGGEKLFF
TRBD1 | NA | TRBJ2-3 | TRBV27 | TGTGCCAGCAGTTCCATACAGGGGGCGGCTGCAGATACGCAGTATTTT | CASSSIQGAAADTQYF
NA | NA | TRBJ2-7 | TRBV19 | TGTGCCAGTAGTATAGACGACAGCCCAGGACCTGGCGAGCAGTACTTC | CASSIDDSPGPGEQYF
NA | many | TRBJ1-2 | TRBV6-1 | TGTGCCAGCCTGGGGGTTCGGTATGGCTACACCTTC | CASLGVRYGYTF
NA | once | TRBJ2-1 | TRBV4-3 | TGCGCCAGCAGCCAATGGGCCGGCCCCCAGTGGGAGCAGTTCTTC | CASSQWAGPQWEQFF
TRBD2 | NA | TRBJ2-5 | TRBV11-1 | TGTGCCAGCAGCTTCGGTCGACTAGCGGGGGAAGAGACCCAGTACTTC | CASSFGRLAGEETQYF
TRBD1 | NA | TRBJ2-1 | TRBV29-1 | TGCAGCGTTGAAGGGACAGGGATTGTAGGGGAGCAGTTCTTC | CSVEGTGIVGEQFF
TRBD2 | NA | TRBJ2-5 | TRBV5-1 | TGCGCCAGCACCTTGGGGCTAGCGGGAGCGAGAGAGACCCAGTACTTC | CASTLGLAGARETQYF
NA | NA | TRBJ2-5 | TRBV5-6 | TGTGCCAGCAGCTCCAGATGGAAAGAGACCCAGTACTTC | CASSSRWKETQYF
NA | few | TRBJ1-1 | TRBV29-1 | TGCAGCGTTGAATCAGGGATCCAGGCTAACACTGAAGCTTTCTTT | CSVESGIQANTEAFF
NA | NA | TRBJ1-2 | TRBV4-2 | TGTGCCAGCAGCCAACAACCACTCGGACAAGCAGAGGGCTACACCTTC | CASSQQPLGQAEGYTF
NA | NA | TRBJ2-7 | TRBV15 | TGTGCCACCAGCAGAGGGGGTCTCGGGTCTTACGAGCAGTACTTC | CATSRGGLGSYEQYF
NA | NA | TRBJ1-4 | TRBV27 | TGTGCCAGCAGGCCTTTAATCCGGGGGGCGGTGGGTGAAAAACTGTTTTTT | CASRPLIRGAVGEKLFF
TRBD1 | NA | TRBJ2-7 | TRBV28 | TGTGCCAGCAGTCCACAGGGGGTATTGACCTACGAGCAGTACTTC | CASSPQGVLTYEQYF
NA | NA | TRBJ1-1 | TRBV14 | TGTGCCAGCAGCCAGCTCTTGTCTTTGGGCACTGAAGCTTTCTTT | CASSQLLSLGTEAFF
NA | NA | TRBJ2-5 | TRBV5-1 | TGCGCCAGCAGAGGGACTCGAGCCAAAGAGACCCAGTACTTC | CASRGTRAKETQYF
TRBD2 | NA | TRBJ2-3 | TRBV9 | TGTGCCAGCAGCGGCGGGTCCCGACTAGCGGTTAGCACAGATACGCAGTATTTT | CASSGGSRLAVSTDTQYF
NA | NA | TRBJ1-1 | TRBV6-5 | TGTGCCAGCAGTTACTCGCTAGGGTACGCTGAAGCTTTCTTT | CASSYSLGYAEAFF
TRBD1 | NA | TRBJ1-2 | TRBV7-2 | TGTGCCAGCAGCTTATTAGTAGGACAGGGCGCTAACTGTGGCTACACCTTC | CASSLLVGQGANCGYTF
NA | once | TRBJ1-1 | TRBV7-8 | TGTGCCAGCAGCTTGCTCGGGCAGGGGAACACTGAAGCTTTCTTT | CASSLLGQGNTEAFF
NA | NA | TRBJ2-1 | TRBV21-1 | TGTGCCAGCAGCAAAGACCTAGCGGGAGTGAGCGGCAACAATGAGCAGTTCTTC | CASSKDLAGVSGNNEQFF
TRBD2 | once | TRBJ2-3 | TRBV11-2 | TGTGCCAGCAGCTTATCACCTGGACTAGCGGGAGTAACAGATACGCAGTATTTT | CASSLSPGLAGVTDTQYF
NA | few | TRBJ2-2 | TRBV16 | TGTGCCAGCAGCCAATGGCGAGGGGACCCCGGGGAGCTGTTTTTT | CASSQWRGDPGELFF
TRBD2 | NA | TRBJ2-3 | TRBV2 | TGTGCCAGCAGTGTCCCAGCGGGAGTCACAGATACGCAGTATTTT | CASSVPAGVTDTQYF
NA | NA | TRBJ2-7 | TRBV7-8 | TGTGCCAGCAGCCCCGGACTGTTCTCCTACGAGCAGTACTTC | CASSPGLFSYEQYF
TRBD2 | NA | TRBJ2-1 | TRBV18 | TGTGCCAGCTCGATAGGGACTAGCGAGTACAATGAGCAGTTCTTC | CASSIGTSEYNEQFF
NA | NA | TRBJ1-4 | TRBV28 | TGTGCCAGCAGGAGGGTCAGGGAAAAACTGTTTTTT | CASRRVREKLFF
NA | NA | TRBJ2-1 | TRBV19 | TGTGCCAGTAGTATATGGGGGAGTTCCTACAATGAGCAGTTCTTC | CASSIWGSSYNEQFF
TRBD1 | NA | TRBJ1-2 | TRBV9 | TGTGCCAGCAGCGGATTAGGGACAGGGGCTCATGGCTACACCTTC | CASSGLGTGAHGYTF
NA | NA | TRBJ2-2 | TRBV30 | TGTGCCTGGAGTGTGGCGGGACGGACTAACACCGGGGAGCTGTTTTTT | CAWSVAGRTNTGELFF
TRBD2 | NA | TRBJ2-7 | TRBV5-5 | TGTGCCAGCAGCCGCGGGAGGGCCGCCAACGAGCAGTACTTC | CASSRGRAANEQYF
TRBD1 | NA | TRBJ2-3 | TRBV9 | TGTGCCAGCAGCACGCCCAAGACAGGGGGGTCGACAGATACGCAGTATTTT | CASSTPKTGGSTDTQYF
NA | NA | TRBJ1-5 | TRBV10-3 | TGTGCCATCAGTGAGTCGATGTACGGGCCCAATCAGCCCCAGCATTTT | CAISESMYGPNQPQHF
NA | NA | TRBJ2-7 | TRBV14 | TGTGCCAGCAGCCATAGAAATCAGGGTATCTACGAGCAGTACTTC | CASSHRNQGIYEQYF
NA | NA | TRBJ2-1 | TRBV9 | TGTGCCAGCAGCGTAGGGACGAATGAGCAGTTCTTC | CASSVGTNEQFF
NA | NA | TRBJ2-7 | TRBV4-2 | TGTGCCAGCAGCCAAGGTTTAAGGATCTCCGGGAGTAGCTACGAGCAGTACTTC | CASSQGLRISGSSYEQYF
NA | NA | TRBJ1-2 | TRBV16 | TGTGCCAGCAGTCGGCGGGGAGAAGGAGTAGACTATGGCTACACCTTC | CASSRRGEGVDYGYTF
TRBD2 | NA | TRBJ2-7 | TRBV4-1 | TGCGCCAGCAGCCACCTGACTAGCGGACCGACCTACGAGCAGTACTTC | CASSHLTSGPTYEQYF
NA | NA | TRBJ2-3 | TRBV9 | TGTGCCAGCAGCGTTTGGGGGAGGCCGTCAGATACGCAGTATTTT | CASSVWGRPSDTQYF
NA | NA | TRBJ2-7 | TRBV5-1 | TGCGCCAGCAGCTCCCTCGACCGGAACGAGCAGTACTTC | CASSSLDRNEQYF
NA | NA | TRBJ1-2 | TRBV28 | TGTGCCAGCAGACCCCGACCCCTACCCCACTATGGCTACACCTTC | CASRPRPLPHYGYTF
TRBD1 | NA | TRBJ2-7 | TRBV29-1 | TGCAGCGTCCCGGGACAGGGTCCCTACGAGCAGTACTTC | CSVPGQGPYEQYF
TRBD1 | NA | TRBJ2-7 | TRBV6-1 | TGTGCCAGCAGGCCACCGGGACAGGGCCTTTACTTC | CASRPPGQGLYF
NA | NA | TRBJ2-4 | TRBV9 | TGTGCCAGCAGCGTAGTCGGGGGTCCCCAAAACATTCAGTACTTC | CASSVVGGPQNIQYF
NA | NA | TRBJ2-1 | TRBV27 | TGTGCCAGCAGTGACGTCTACAATGAGCAGTTCTTC | CASSDVYNEQFF
TRBD2 | once | TRBJ2-3 | TRBV30 | TGTGCCTGGAGTCCCCCCTCTAGCGGGAGTTATCTATATATGAGAGATACGCAGTATTTT | CAWSPPSSGSYLYMRDTQYF
TRBD2 | NA | TRBJ2-3 | TRBV7-9 | TGTGCCAGCAGCGCGACTAGCGGGGCCACAGATACGCAGTATTTT | CASSATSGATDTQYF
TRBD2 | NA | TRBJ2-2 | TRBV2 | TGTGCCAGCAGTGAAAACTGGCGGGAGGGAAACACCGGGGAGCTGTTTTTT | CASSENWREGNTGELFF
NA | NA | TRBJ1-3 | TRBV4-1 | TGCGCCAGCAGCCAAGTGGACTCTGGAAACACCATATATTTT | CASSQVDSGNTIYF